These 19 T cell receptor beta chains share one sample of origin, sequenced in a study of blood T cells in healthy people across ages. Primed by a sample-barcoded 5' primer and a J-beta primer mix, a second PCR proceeded for 7 to 11 cycles. TCRdb called the 5' RACE reads again in MiXCR, with one record for every CDR3 protein. The sample has 600,000 to 1,000,000 distinct CDR3 sequences; about 25% are singletons. These data also formed part of another study, on T cells of mothers and their children.

The specimen sequenced was blood. These receptors came from a boy between 10 and 17 years old in good health.

The chain combines TRBV20-1 with TRBJ2-7; 15 bases align to TRBD2. Trimming removed 6 bases from V and 4 bases from J; junction bases left unmatched: 4. CDR3 length: 14 residues. Germline CDR1 reads DFQATT; CDR2 reads SNEGSKA (reference sequence). CDR3 residues: CSARGLAGGYEQYF. The CDR3 DNA reads as TGCAGTGCCCGGGGACTAGCGGGAGGATACGAGCAGTACTTC.

The table lists this clonotype with a few counts. The V call is TRBV27, the J call TRBJ2-1, with TRBD2 matching 15 bases. The CDR3 is made up of 17 amino acids. V gave up 5 bases and J gave up 1 base; unmatched junction bases: 3. Germline V lookup: CDR1 MNHEY, CDR2 SMNVEV (reference sequence). For the CDR3, the DNA is TGTGCCAGCAGTATCGGGACTAGCGGGAGGTCCTACAATGAGCAGTTCTTC. This encodes CASSIGTSGRSYNEQFF.

The chain has TRBV20-1 and TRBJ2-7, with D possibly TRBD1 on 5 matching bases. The germline gives CDR1 DFQATT, CDR2 SNEGSKA (reference sequence). Trimming took 1 base from V and 10 from J, leaving 14 bases between them. This CDR3 region has 12 residues. The CDR3 nucleotides read TGCAGTGCTAGAGGCAGGGAAGAGGCCCAGTACTTC. It yields the protein CSARGREEAQYF.

The V and J genes are TRBV29-1 and TRBJ2-7; TRBD1 matches 10 bases. The CDR3 sequence is 14 residues long. Germline trimming cut 7 bases from V and 2 bases from J; bases unmatched to any gene: 8. Germline V CDR1 and CDR2: SQVTM, ANQGSEA. DNA of the CDR3: TGCAGCGGTGCAGTGGGACAGGGGACCTACGAGCAGTACTTC. The encoded protein is CSGAVGQGTYEQYF.

The chain joins TRBV10-3 to TRBJ2-5; weak D call: TRBD2 (5 bases). The length of the CDR3 is 15 residues. Trimming pared 3 bases from V and 2 bases from J, leaving 13 bases between. CDR1 and CDR2 (germline): ENHRY, SYGVKD. CDR3 loop: CAISDNLAPQETQYF. Written as DNA, the CDR3 is TGTGCCATCAGTGATAACCTAGCACCACAAGAGACCCAGTACTTC.

The J gene is TRBJ2-3, the V gene TRBV20-1; the D is unclear. CDR1 is DFQATT and CDR2 is SNEGSKA in the germline V gene (reference sequence). V was pared by 4 bases and J by 6 bases, with 14 bases between. The CDR3 spans 13 residues. DNA of the CDR3: TGCAGTGCTAAGACTGAGTTTTCGGATACGCAGTATTTT. Amino acid sequence: CSAKTEFSDTQYF.

This sequence joins TRBV7-2 and TRBJ1-3, with D maybe TRBD1 (5 bases). V was clipped by 0 bases and J by 4 bases, with 7 bases between them. The germline gives CDR1 SGHTA, CDR2 FQGNSA. CDR3 length: 14 residues. This CDR3 is CASSLAAGGNTIYF. The CDR3 nucleotides read TGTGCCAGCAGCTTAGCGGCAGGGGGAAACACCATATATTTT.

The chain joins TRBV7-2 to TRBJ2-7, with 8 nucleotides matching TRBD2. Germline CDR1 and CDR2: SGHTA and FQGNSA. The CDR3 sequence is 15 residues long. The V gene end was trimmed by 4 bases and the J gene end by 6 bases; junction bases not matched to a gene: 11. The CDR3 loop is CASSSTGGALSEQYF. The CDR3 nucleotides are TGTGCCAGCAGCTCAACCGGGGGGGCCCTGTCCGAGCAGTACTTC.

The sample holds a few counts of this clonotype. The chain recombines TRBV12-3 or TRBV12-4 with TRBJ1-2; TRBD1 matches 7 bases. J gave up 7 bases and V 5 bases, and 7 bases lay outside the gene matches. The CDR3 length is 13 residues. The CDR3 sequence: CASSQQGTRGYTF. The CDR3 bases are TGTGCCAGCAGTCAACAGGGGACTCGTGGCTACACCTTC.

The chain is built from TRBV7-2 and TRBJ1-1; 8 nucleotides match TRBD1. Looked up from germline, CDR1 is SGHTA and CDR2 is FQGNSA. V lost 1 base to trimming and J lost 3 bases; unmatched junction nucleotides: 7. This CDR3 has 16 amino acids. The CDR3 nucleotides read TGTGCCAGCAGCTTAGTGGCAGGGGGCCTTTACACTGAAGCTTTCTTT. Encoded protein: CASSLVAGGLYTEAFF.

This clonotype was found a few times. The J gene is TRBJ2-5, the V gene TRBV6-5; TRBD2 agrees at 10 bases. Near its end, the DNA agrees better with TRBJ2-1, so the J call may be wrong. Per the germline V gene, CDR1 is MNHEY and CDR2 is SVGAGI. The CDR3 is made up of 13 amino acids. The CDR3 sequence: CASSYKREGEQFF. Here the CDR3 DNA reads TGTGCCAGCAGTTATAAGCGGGAGGGTGAGCAGTTCTTC.

This clonotype has a count of ten or more. The V gene is TRBV5-1, the J gene TRBJ1-2, with D maybe TRBD1 (6 bases). This CDR3 is built from 14 residues. Germline lookup yields CDR1 SGHRS and CDR2 YFSETQ. V lost 0 bases and J 10 bases, leaving 16 bases between the germline ends. CDR3 DNA: TGCGCCAGCAGCTTGGCCGGGACATCCATAGACTACACCTTC. Protein sequence: CASSLAGTSIDYTF.

The J gene is TRBJ1-5, the V gene TRBV5-5, with D unresolved. Trimming left V 0 bases short and J 2 bases short, with 9 bases between. Germline-derived CDR1 and CDR2 are SGHKS and YYEKEE (reference sequence). There are 15 residues in the CDR3. The CDR3 DNA follows: TGTGCCAGCAGCTTGGGCTTTGGGGGCAATCAGCCCCAGCATTTT. This encodes CASSLGFGGNQPQHF.

Regarding this clonotype: One junction end disagrees with the germline gene, perhaps due to a read error. The V call is TRBV25-1, the J call TRBJ2-5; TRBD1 is a possible D gene (5 bases). The end of the DNA is better explained by TRBJ2-7, so the J call may be wrong. This CDR3 region has 16 residues. From germline, CDR1 is MGHDK and CDR2 SYGVNS. The DNA for the CDR3 is TGTGCCGGCAGTGAATCAGAAGGGCTAGGACACTACGAGCAGTACTTC. Protein sequence: CAGSESEGLGHYEQYF.

This chain connects TRBV5-1 to TRBJ2-1; D not resolved. The CDR3 totals 16 residues. The V and J ends lost 2 bases and 9 bases respectively, with 21 bases between them. Germline assignment: CDR1 SGHRS and CDR2 YFSETQ. The CDR3: CASSFAATPLVSEQFF. The CDR3 coding sequence is TGCGCCAGCAGCTTCGCTGCGACTCCCCTAGTAAGTGAGCAGTTCTTC.

This clonotype occurred a few times. The V and J genes are TRBV6-5 and TRBJ2-2; D gene uncertain. Germline V CDR1 and CDR2: MNHEY, SVGAGI. The CDR3 runs 14 residues. V lost 8 bases, J lost 2 bases, and 12 bases lay in between. The CDR3 DNA reads as TGTGCCAGCTCCCCAGCCGGTAACACCGGGGAGCTGTTTTTT. Protein product: CASSPAGNTGELFF.

V gene TRBV12-3 or TRBV12-4 combines with J gene TRBJ2-2; 8 nucleotides match TRBD1. This CDR3 spans 14 amino acids. Trimming cost V 7 bases and J 4 bases; bases outside gene matches: 5. The CDR3 DNA reads TGTGCCAGCACCCAGGGACAGGCCACCGGGGAGCTGTTTTTT. This gives the protein CASTQGQATGELFF.

This clonotype was counted between two and nine times. The chain recombines TRBV10-3 with TRBJ2-5; no clear D. The CDR3 length is 13 residues. In germline, CDR1 is ENHRY, CDR2 SYGVKD. V shed 1 base and J shed 2 bases, with 5 bases lying between them. CDR3 sequence (DNA): TGTGCCATCAGTGAGTGGCAGCAAGAGACCCAGTACTTC. As protein: CAISEWQQETQYF.

In this sample, this clonotype turned up many times. The chain couples TRBV12-3 or TRBV12-4 to TRBJ1-2; 9 bases map to TRBD1. The CDR3 length is 12 residues. V shed 3 bases and J 8 bases; nucleotides not matched to a gene: 1. In DNA form, the CDR3 reads TGTGCCAGCAGTTTGGGGACAGGGGGCTACACCTTC. It specifies CASSLGTGGYTF.